These T cell receptor beta chains were read from a single sample in a study of follicular helper T cells after annual influenza vaccination. TCRdb keeps only in-frame clones here, not all; method: immunoSEQ multiplex PCR. The profile covers about 10,000 clones, with roughly 80% appearing a single time and 0.45% to 0.5% taken by the ten largest. The sample was CXCR5+ CD38- circulating T follicular helper cells from blood, taken 7 days after influenza vaccination. The receptor set was obtained from an adult who received the influenza vaccine. Both conserved end residues are part of each CDR3.

v_gene: TRBV11-3; CDR3aa: CASSRSDSYTGELFF
v_gene: TRBV27; CDR3aa: CASSRSSGGTEAFF
v_gene: TRBV18; CDR3aa: CASLSDTKGDFSTDTQYF
v_gene: TRBV19; CDR3aa: CASSIRRGGEQFF
v_gene: TRBV19; CDR3aa: CASSISSVGAQPQHF
v_gene: TRBV7-9; CDR3aa: CASSSTGLGNYGYTF
v_gene: TRBV2; CDR3aa: CATAGTSYNEQFF
v_gene: TRBV5-1; CDR3aa: CASSYMTSGGLTGELFF
v_gene: TRBV15; CDR3aa: CATSRGDGSSYEQYF
v_gene: TRBV4-1; CDR3aa: CASSQVALAGGHNEQFF
v_gene: TRBV30; CDR3aa: CAWSLLPTGQNTEAFF
v_gene: TRBV7-3; CDR3aa: CASSLTSGNTEAFF
v_gene: TRBV12-1; CDR3aa: CASSRRHIGQSRANVLTF
v_gene: TRBV12-1; CDR3aa: CASSVPGTRQTEAFF
v_gene: TRBV6-6; CDR3aa: CASSPSSGADEKLFF
v_gene: TRBV19; CDR3aa: CASSTYGGNQPQHF
v_gene: TRBV6-5; CDR3aa: CASSTAYEQYF
v_gene: TRBV6-1; CDR3aa: CASSPQTGSVGGYTF
v_gene: TRBV27; CDR3aa: CASSRAGTDYEQYF
v_gene: TRBV10-1; CDR3aa: CASSESDSRRLHF
v_gene: TRBV6-4; CDR3aa: CASSDTDDEQYF
v_gene: TRBV7-2; CDR3aa: CASSPRAGADTQYF
v_gene: TRBV5-1; CDR3aa: CASSLGRVGTDTQYF
v_gene: TRBV5-1; CDR3aa: CASSVQGASENSPLHF
v_gene: TRBV5-4; CDR3aa: CASSLTGSGELFF
v_gene: TRBV16; CDR3aa: CASSRLLIKGEFGNQPQHF
v_gene: TRBV6-1; CDR3aa: CASSKSGQGNYEQYF
v_gene: TRBV18; CDR3aa: CASSPQETQYF
v_gene: TRBV28; CDR3aa: CASSLDLNQPQHF
v_gene: TRBV11-2; CDR3aa: CASSLGDRSEAFF
v_gene: TRBV5-4; CDR3aa: CASSRGTVSYEQYF
v_gene: TRBV12-5; CDR3aa: CASGLVGQLGGYTF
v_gene: TRBV19; CDR3aa: CASRVSGQGTDTQYF
v_gene: TRBV27; CDR3aa: CASSTQDRNTEAFF
v_gene: TRBV5-1; CDR3aa: CASTLGGSYNEQFF
v_gene: TRBV7-2; CDR3aa: CASSLLGYYNEQFF
v_gene: TRBV23-1; CDR3aa: CASEGRDSLTYNSPLHF
v_gene: TRBV5-4; CDR3aa: CASSEGLQGAGGYTF
v_gene: TRBV7-9; CDR3aa: CASSLFQGNTEAFF
v_gene: TRBV27; CDR3aa: CASSLGRGLSGYTF
v_gene: TRBV19; CDR3aa: CASTYEGASGYTF
v_gene: TRBV10-3; CDR3aa: CAISEFGQNTEAFF
v_gene: TRBV29-1; CDR3aa: CSTNPRTGGRGQFF
v_gene: TRBV4-3; CDR3aa: CASSQDWEGVVYF
v_gene: TRBV30; CDR3aa: CAWSVVETQYF
v_gene: TRBV29-1; CDR3aa: CSVKQGAGEQYF
v_gene: TRBV4-3; CDR3aa: CASSLNRRDYEQYF
v_gene: TRBV7-2; CDR3aa: CASSSSGGGTYEQYF
v_gene: TRBV6-1; CDR3aa: CASRVAGNEKLFF
v_gene: TRBV6-1; CDR3aa: CATRQTMSYGYTF
v_gene: TRBV29-1; CDR3aa: CSVEAGRESTDTQYF
v_gene: TRBV7-2; CDR3aa: CASSPSRGNYNEQFF
v_gene: TRBV18; CDR3aa: CASSDRAGDYEQYF
v_gene: TRBV25-1; CDR3aa: CASSERAGYNEQFF
v_gene: TRBV18; CDR3aa: CASSPQRWGATDGYTF
v_gene: TRBV4-1; CDR3aa: CASSQEGPLAGLRDTQYF
v_gene: TRBV6-6; CDR3aa: CASSYSRRDVEQYF
v_gene: TRBV4-3; CDR3aa: CASSQPTPGLAGGDYEQYF